This T cell receptor beta chain was sequenced for a study of HIV-infected children after antiretroviral therapy interruption. Study context: Interruption-arm sampling covered weeks 0, 12, interruption end (24 or 48), and about 3 years post-study. The study, taken as a whole, reports: By the end of treatment interruption, naive CD4+ clonality (Gini) increased.

RNA-based 3' RACE libraries used unique molecular identifiers. TCRdb recomputed calls from the 3' RACE reads with MiXCR, one row per CDR3 protein. The table lists approximately 96,000 distinct CDR3 sequences, about 6.9% of them singletons, with 0.85% to 1.2% in the top ten. This clonotype was seen many times. The target antigen is unknown. V was pared by 2 bases and J by 6 bases, with 11 bases between. The length of the CDR3 is 13 residues. Germline-derived CDR1 and CDR2 are LNHDA and SQIVND (reference sequence). Treatment meaning: PENTA 11 planned treatment interruption arm or continuous ART arm. At least 24 weeks of at least three-drug ART, in children 2 to 15 years. Naive CD4+ CD45RA+ CD45RO- T cells were sorted from thawed PBMCs.

This clonotype was obtained from a pool of human donors with HIV. Specimen: CD45RA+ CD4+ T cells from PBMCs, pooled from several time points, collected from a donor given antiretroviral therapy, either interrupted or continuous. Subset in this sample: naive CD4+ CD45RA+ CD45RO- T cells. The chain carries TRBV19 and TRBJ2-7; perhaps D is TRBD1 or TRBD2 (6 bases each). The CDR3: CASSIHPGAEQYF. In DNA form, the CDR3 reads TGTGCCAGTAGTATACATCCGGGGGCCGAGCAGTACTTC. The variable domain in full, completed from reference TRBV19 and TRBJ2-7, reads DGGITQSPKYLFRKEGQNVTLSCEQNLNHDAMYWYRQDPGQGLRLIYYSQIVNDFQKGDIAEGYSVSREKKESFPLTVTSAQKNPTAFYLCASSIHPGAEQYFGPGTRLTVT.